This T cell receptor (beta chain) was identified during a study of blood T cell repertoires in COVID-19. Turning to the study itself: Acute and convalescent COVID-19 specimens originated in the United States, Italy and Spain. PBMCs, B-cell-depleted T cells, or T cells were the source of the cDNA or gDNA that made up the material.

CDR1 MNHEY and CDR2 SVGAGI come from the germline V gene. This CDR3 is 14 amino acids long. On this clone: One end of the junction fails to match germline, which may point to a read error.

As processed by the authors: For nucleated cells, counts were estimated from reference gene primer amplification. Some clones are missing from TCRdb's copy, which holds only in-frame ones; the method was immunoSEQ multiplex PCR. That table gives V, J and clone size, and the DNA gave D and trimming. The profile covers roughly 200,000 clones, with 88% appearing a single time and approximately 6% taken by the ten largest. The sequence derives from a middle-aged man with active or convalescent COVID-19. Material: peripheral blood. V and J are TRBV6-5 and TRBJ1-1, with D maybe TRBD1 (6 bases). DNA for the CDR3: TGTGCAAGCAAGAGGGGACACTCGAACACTGAAGCTTTCTTT. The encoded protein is CASKRGHSNTEAFF.